The rows below give T cell receptor beta chains drawn from one sample of a study of OX40 agonist ivuxolimab in advanced cancers. Data came from immunoSEQ multiplex PCR; TCRdb stores just in-frame clones and leaves some out. This table has roughly 56,000 clones, approximately 86% appearing once. Sequenced material: CD4+ or CD8+ T cells sorted from blood, taken in a trial of the OX40 agonist ivuxolimab. The receptor set was obtained from an adult with an advanced solid tumor such as melanoma, head and neck, liver or kidney cancer. CDR3s include the opening cysteine and the closing phenylalanine or tryptophan. D genes are given only for firm matches. The size entry is marked missing in some rows and otherwise reads once, few, many or a size class.

j_call: TRBJ2-2; clone_size: .; v_call: TRBV18; d_call: TRBD1; cdr3_aa: CASRHRGDTGELFF; cdr3_nt: TGTGCCAGCAGACACAGGGGGGACACCGGGGAGCTGTTTTTT
j_call: TRBJ2-2; clone_size: .; v_call: TRBV18; d_call: TRBD1; cdr3_aa: CASSPRTGGHSNTGELFF; cdr3_nt: TGTGCCAGCTCACCAAGGACAGGGGGGCACTCGAACACCGGGGAGCTGTTTTTT
j_call: TRBJ2-5; clone_size: .; v_call: TRBV18; d_call: .; cdr3_aa: CASSPGQIQETQYF; cdr3_nt: TGTGCCAGCTCACCCGGACAGATACAAGAGACCCAGTACTTC
j_call: TRBJ2-3; clone_size: .; v_call: TRBV7-8; d_call: .; cdr3_aa: CASSLDSTDTQYF; cdr3_nt: TGTGCCAGCAGCTTAGATTCGACAGATACGCAGTATTTT
j_call: TRBJ2-1; clone_size: .; v_call: TRBV19; d_call: TRBD2; cdr3_aa: CASSAGALSYNEQFF; cdr3_nt: TGTGCCAGTAGCGCGGGAGCCCTCTCCTACAATGAGCAGTTCTTC
j_call: TRBJ2-5; clone_size: .; v_call: TRBV5-6; d_call: .; cdr3_aa: CASSLDAETQYF; cdr3_nt: TGTGCCAGCAGCTTGGATGCAGAGACCCAGTACTTC
j_call: TRBJ2-7; clone_size: .; v_call: TRBV28; d_call: .; cdr3_aa: CASSLRLASYEQYF; cdr3_nt: TGTGCCAGCAGTTTAAGGCTAGCGTCCTACGAGCAGTACTTC
j_call: TRBJ1-3; clone_size: .; v_call: TRBV7-8; d_call: .; cdr3_aa: CASSPGTYLFSGNTIYF; cdr3_nt: TGTGCCAGCAGTCCCGGGACTTACTTATTCTCTGGAAACACCATATATTTT
j_call: TRBJ2-7; clone_size: .; v_call: TRBV11-2; d_call: .; cdr3_aa: CASSLDRGPFYEQYF; cdr3_nt: TGTGCCAGCAGCTTAGACCGGGGGCCGTTCTACGAGCAGTACTTC
j_call: TRBJ1-6; clone_size: .; v_call: TRBV5-4; d_call: .; cdr3_aa: CASSQGGTPNYNSPLHF; cdr3_nt: TGTGCCAGCAGCCAAGGGGGGACACCTAACTATAATTCACCCCTCCACTTT
j_call: TRBJ1-1; clone_size: .; v_call: TRBV28; d_call: .; cdr3_aa: CASSLTGYNTEAFF; cdr3_nt: TGTGCCAGCAGTTTAACAGGGTATAACACTGAAGCTTTCTTT
j_call: TRBJ1-6; clone_size: .; v_call: TRBV5-1; d_call: .; cdr3_aa: CASSRRANRQGFNSPLHF; cdr3_nt: TGCGCCAGCAGCCGCCGGGCAAACAGGCAAGGCTTTAATTCACCCCTCCACTTT
j_call: TRBJ2-7; clone_size: .; v_call: TRBV15; d_call: .; cdr3_aa: CATSRDYTSYEQYF; cdr3_nt: TGTGCCACCAGCAGAGATTACACCTCCTACGAGCAGTACTTC
j_call: TRBJ2-4; clone_size: few; v_call: TRBV21-1; d_call: .; cdr3_aa: CATDGAPKNIQYF; cdr3_nt: TGTGCCACCGATGGGGCTCCGAAAAACATTCAGTACTTC
j_call: TRBJ2-7; clone_size: .; v_call: TRBV29-1; d_call: TRBD1; cdr3_aa: CSVGDRDAYEQYF; cdr3_nt: TGCAGCGTTGGGGACAGGGACGCCTACGAGCAGTACTTC
j_call: TRBJ1-1; clone_size: once; v_call: TRBV18; d_call: .; cdr3_aa: CASSPQALGSSTEAFF; cdr3_nt: TGTGCCAGCTCACCCCAGGCCTTGGGGAGTTCCACTGAAGCTTTCTTT
j_call: TRBJ2-1; clone_size: .; v_call: TRBV29-1; d_call: TRBD2; cdr3_aa: CSHDLAGGRNEQFF; cdr3_nt: TGCAGCCACGACCTAGCGGGAGGGCGGAATGAGCAGTTCTTC